The 27 T cell receptor beta chains presented below share a single source sample, sequenced in a study of OX40 agonist ivuxolimab in advanced cancers. The repertoire was sequenced with immunoSEQ multiplex PCR; TCRdb's copy has only in-frame clones and lacks some. Of some 60,000 clones listed, almost 95% are singletons. The sample was CD4+ or CD8+ T cells sorted from blood, taken in a trial of the OX40 agonist ivuxolimab. The receptors were gathered from an adult with an advanced solid tumor such as melanoma, head and neck, liver or kidney cancer.

The gene calls are TRBV11-2 and TRBJ2-5, with D tentatively TRBD2 (6 bases). The J call may be mistaken, given a closer DNA end match to TRBJ2-7. CDR3 length: 13 amino acids. The germline gives CDR1 SGHAT, CDR2 FQNNGV. The CDR3 sequence is CASSRDLNYEQYF. The CDR3, as DNA: TGTGCCAGCAGCCGGGACTTAAACTACGAGCAGTACTTC.

J is TRBJ2-1 and V is TRBV27, with 8 nucleotides matching TRBD1. The CDR3 loop spans 15 amino acids. Germline trimming cut 3 bases from V and 10 bases from J; bases unmatched to any gene: 11. CDR1 is MNHEY, CDR2 SMNVEV, per germline (reference sequence). As DNA, the CDR3 is TGTGCCAGCAGTTTGATACAGGGGGTATTCGGGGAGCAGTTCTTC. It codes for CASSLIQGVFGEQFF.

The rearrangement links TRBV6-1 to TRBJ2-1; 9 nucleotides line up with TRBD1. CDR1 and CDR2 (germline): MNHNS, SASEGT. The J segment lost 9 bases and the V segment lost 5 bases, leaving 8 bases of the junction unmatched. This CDR3 comprises 14 residues. This CDR3 is CASSFRDRVGEQFF. CDR3 DNA sequence: TGTGCCAGCAGTTTTAGGGACAGGGTGGGTGAGCAGTTCTTC.

The rearrangement links TRBV28 to TRBJ2-4; a possible D gene is TRBD1 (7 bases). The CDR3 extends over 18 amino acids. Trimming removed 6 bases at V and 6 bases at J, with 27 bases between. In germline, CDR1 is MDHEN, CDR2 SYDVKM. CDR3 in amino acids: CASSPVILGGGYRNIQYF. The CDR3 DNA reads TGTGCCAGCAGCCCCGTGATATTAGGAGGGGGCTATAGAAACATTCAGTACTTC.

This rearrangement joins TRBV7-2 to TRBJ2-7; perhaps TRBD1 as D (6 bases). Germline values: CDR1 SGHTA, CDR2 FQGNSA. V was cut by 5 bases and J by 7 bases, with 12 bases left in between. This CDR3 is built from 12 residues. The CDR3 reads CASSTGRPEQYF. CDR3 bases: TGTGCCAGCAGCACAGGGAGACCGGAGCAGTACTTC.

The chain is built from TRBV27 and TRBJ2-7, with D maybe TRBD1 (6 bases). Trimming shortened V by 1 base and J by 5 bases, and 12 bases separated the two germline ends. The CDR3 contains 14 residues. CDR1 and CDR2 (germline): MNHEY, SMNVEV (reference sequence). The CDR3 sequence: CASSLFSQGHEQYF. The CDR3 nucleotides read TGTGCCAGCAGTTTATTTTCACAGGGCCACGAGCAGTACTTC.

The V gene is TRBV2, the J gene TRBJ2-1; TRBD2 matches at 8 bases. The CDR3 has 12 residues. CDR1 SNHLY and CDR2 FYNNEI come from the germline V gene. J gave up 4 bases and V 10 bases, and 3 bases lay outside the gene matches. Here the CDR3 DNA reads TGTGCCACCACTAGCGGTTACAATGAGCAGTTCTTC. Translating it yields CATTSGYNEQFF.

The chain employs TRBV27 and TRBJ2-3; 8 nucleotides align to TRBD2. V gave up 5 bases and J gave up 3 bases; unmatched junction bases: 13. This CDR3 spans 17 amino acids. The germline gives CDR1 MNHEY, CDR2 SMNVEV (reference sequence). The CDR3 coding sequence is TGTGCCAGCAGTCCGAGCGGGAGAGACGATGGGACAGATACGCAGTATTTT. Its protein is CASSPSGRDDGTDTQYF.

The DNA of the CDR3 is TGTGCCAGCAGCTTAGTGGATTTCGTTACGGGACAGCGAAACACTGAAGCTTTCTTT. Amino acids: CASSLVDFVTGQRNTEAFF. The V gene is TRBV7-2, the J gene TRBJ1-1, with 7 bases that match TRBD1. There are 19 residues in the CDR3. The trim removed 1 base at V and 2 bases at J, leaving 16 bases unmatched. Germline V gives CDR1 SGHTA, CDR2 FQGNSA.

The chain combines TRBV2 with TRBJ2-5; 7 bases map to TRBD1. V lost 3 bases, J lost 2 bases, and 15 bases stayed unmatched. Per germline, CDR1 SNHLY and CDR2 FYNNEI. The CDR3 totals 18 residues. The CDR3 DNA follows: TGTGCCAGCAGTGAGCAGACGATAGGATACAGGGGACAAGAGACCCAGTACTTC. Translation gives CASSEQTIGYRGQETQYF.

This chain uses TRBV13 with TRBJ2-3, with D perhaps matching TRBD2 (5 bases). Between the trimmed V and J ends, which lost 4 bases and 3 bases, there was a span of 14 bases. In germline, CDR1 is PRHDT, CDR2 FYEKMQ (reference sequence). This CDR3 contains 15 residues. The CDR3: CASSWRFLRTDTQYF. As DNA, the CDR3 is TGTGCCAGCAGCTGGAGGTTTTTACGAACAGATACGCAGTATTTT.

This clone was observed a single time. This chain uses TRBV19 with TRBJ2-4; TRBD2 matches at 11 bases. Germline loops: CDR1 LNHDA, CDR2 SQIVND (reference sequence). CDR3 length equals 20 residues. V dropped 0 bases and J dropped 6; count of bases not matched to a gene: 16. The CDR3 region has the DNA TGTGCCAGTAGTATAGATGGACCACTAGCGGGAGTATCCCACGGAAACATTCAGTACTTC. Protein product: CASSIDGPLAGVSHGNIQYF.

This chain links TRBV14 with TRBJ2-1, with D unresolved. The CDR3 is made up of 13 amino acids. V dropped 5 bases and J dropped 8 bases, with 13 bases sitting between them. Germline CDR1 and CDR2: SGHDN and FVKESK. The CDR3 DNA reads TGTGCCAGCAGCGTCATAAAGGGCCATGAGCAGTTCTTC. It encodes CASSVIKGHEQFF.

The gene calls are TRBV7-9 and TRBJ2-7, with D hard to call. With 1 base removed from V and 7 bases from J, the gap between germline ends came to 8 bases. This CDR3 is 12 amino acids long. CDR1 SEHNR and CDR2 FQNEAQ come from the germline V gene (reference sequence). CDR3 DNA sequence: TGTGCCAGCAGCTTAGTGTTACGGGAGCAGTACTTC. It encodes CASSLVLREQYF.

The CDR3 loop reads CASSYTLAGGYNEQFF. CDR3 coding DNA: TGTGCCAGCAGTTACACCCTAGCGGGAGGGTACAATGAGCAGTTCTTC. This sequence joins TRBV6-6 and TRBJ2-1; 12 nucleotides align to TRBD2. The J segment lost 4 bases and the V segment lost 2 bases, leaving 3 bases of the junction unmatched. This CDR3 has 16 residues. Germline CDR1 and CDR2: MNHNY and SVGAGI (reference sequence).

V is TRBV27 and J is TRBJ1-5, with D unclear. The CDR3 runs 13 residues. Trimming left V 1 base short and J 7 bases short, with 8 bases between. Germline CDR1 reads MNHEY; CDR2 reads SMNVEV (reference sequence). DNA for the CDR3: TGTGCCAGCAGTTTATTAATCGGACAGCCCCAGCATTTT. This gives the protein CASSLLIGQPQHF.

The chain links TRBV2 to TRBJ2-7, with 11 bases aligning to TRBD2. V gave up 1 base and J gave up 6 bases; unmatched junction bases: 5. The CDR3 length is 15 residues. The germline CDR1 and CDR2 sequences are SNHLY and FYNNEI. The DNA for the CDR3 is TGTGCCAGCAGTGAAGTAGCGGGAGGGCCTGGCGAGCAGTACTTC. Protein product: CASSEVAGGPGEQYF.

This clone turned up a few times. The chain employs TRBV2 and TRBJ2-7; 7 bases line up with TRBD2. V trimming: 10 bases; J trimming: 0 bases; junction bases outside the gene matches: 21. Germline CDR1 is SNHLY and CDR2 is FYNNEI. The CDR3 length is 18 residues. CDR3 nucleotide sequence: TGTGCCAACGACTATCACGGACACGGGCGGGGGAGCTCCTACGAGCAGTACTTC. Translating it yields CANDYHGHGRGSSYEQYF.

The J gene is TRBJ2-2, the V gene TRBV9; 7 nucleotides align to TRBD2. J was trimmed by 4 bases and V by 4 bases; bases with no gene match: 16. Germline values: CDR1 SGDLS, CDR2 YYNGEE. The CDR3 has 18 amino acids. CDR3 in amino acids: CASSSRSGGLDITGELFF. The CDR3 DNA reads as TGTGCCAGCAGCTCACGATCTGGCGGACTAGACATCACCGGGGAGCTGTTTTTT.

This clone has only a few counts. The J gene is TRBJ1-5, the V gene TRBV19; D is uncertain. The CDR3 is made up of 13 amino acids. CDR1 LNHDA and CDR2 SQIVND come from the germline V gene (reference sequence). Between the trimmed V and J ends, which lost 5 bases and 6 bases, there was a span of 11 bases. The CDR3 nucleotides are TGTGCCAGTAGTGCCGACCCTGGTCAGCCCCAGCATTTT. This encodes CASSADPGQPQHF.

This chain links TRBV7-6 with TRBJ1-1; TRBD1 aligns across 7 bases. After removal of 5 bases from V and 2 bases from J, the junction contained 11 bases not matched to a gene. This CDR3 comprises 16 residues. Germline CDR1 SGHVS, CDR2 FNYEAQ. This CDR3 is CASSIRDSVANTEAFF. The CDR3 nucleotides are TGTGCCAGCAGCATCCGGGACAGTGTAGCTAACACTGAAGCTTTCTTT.

The chain has TRBV4-3 and TRBJ2-2; 12 bases line up with TRBD2. Per germline, CDR1 LGHNA and CDR2 YSLEER. The CDR3 extends over 16 amino acids. V was clipped by 3 bases and J by 4 bases; unmatched bases: 3. CDR3 coding DNA: TGCGCCAGCAGCCAGGCTAGCGGGAGGGCCACCGGGGAGCTGTTTTTT. Protein sequence: CASSQASGRATGELFF.

The chain combines TRBV9 with TRBJ2-3; D is perhaps TRBD2 (8 bases). The CDR3 spans 18 residues. The V end was cut by 0 bases, the J end by 4 bases, with 21 bases between. CDR1 SGDLS and CDR2 YYNGEE come from the germline V gene. In nucleotides, the CDR3 is TGTGCCAGCAGCGTAGCAGGGGGTGTTCTAGCGGGTCCAGATACGCAGTATTTT. As protein: CASSVAGGVLAGPDTQYF.

V and J are TRBV20-1 and TRBJ2-3; TRBD2 might be the D (5 bases). V shed 1 base and J shed 11 bases, with 10 bases lying between them. Germline V gene lookup returns CDR1 DFQATT and CDR2 SNEGSKA (reference sequence). The CDR3 spans 11 residues. CDR3 amino acids: CSARAGRGQYF. For the CDR3, the DNA is TGCAGTGCTAGAGCGGGTCGGGGGCAGTATTTT.

This clone showed up just once. The rearrangement joins TRBV5-6 to TRBJ1-2, with D perhaps TRBD1 (5 bases). Germline CDR1 and CDR2: SGHDT and YYEEEE. Trimming removed 6 bases at V and 3 bases at J, with 15 bases between. The CDR3 is 14 amino acids. The CDR3 spells CASIYSTADYGYTF. The CDR3 DNA follows: TGTGCCAGCATCTACTCGACAGCAGACTATGGCTACACCTTC.

The chain uses TRBV7-6 and TRBJ1-1, with TRBD1 matching over 8 bases. After removal of 5 bases from V and 0 bases from J, the junction contained 5 bases not matched to a gene. From germline, CDR1 is SGHVS and CDR2 FNYEAQ. This CDR3 has 15 residues. Here the CDR3 reads CASSPWTGMNTEAFF. The DNA of the CDR3 is TGTGCCAGCAGCCCCTGGACAGGGATGAACACTGAAGCTTTCTTT.

This clone showed up just once. The V and J genes are TRBV6-5 and TRBJ2-2; D not resolved. Germline CDR1 MNHEY, CDR2 SVGAGI. Trimming removed 11 bases from V and 10 bases from J, with 8 bases in between. The CDR3 spans 9 residues. This chain's CDR3 is CAASVELFF. The CDR3 nucleotides read TGTGCCGCGAGTGTGGAGCTGTTTTTT.